This TCR beta chain appears in the sequencing data of a study of cytomegalovirus exposure and HLA in healthy donors. This clone was recorded once. Its antigen remains unidentified. Findings and limits, study-wide: Later analysis found that TCR beta chains associated with HLA were more clonally expanded than other, equally common chains.

V lost 1 base and J lost 4; bases outside the gene matches: 10. Germline V lookup: CDR1 SGHVS, CDR2 FNYEAQ. The CDR3 loop spans 17 amino acids. Both 60 Vbeta primers and 13 Jbeta primers went into the PCR. Method: immunoSEQ multiplex PCR; TCRdb's copy keeps in-frame clones and lacks some. The sample shows about 82,000 clones, 74% of them seen only once. The V call is TRBV7-6, the J call TRBJ1-5; 7 positions agree with TRBD1. This TCR was sampled from a man aged 35 to 55 in good health and CMV-seropositive. Material: PBMCs. Here the CDR3 DNA reads TGTGCCAGCAGCTTAGGGAGCACAGGGGCGGGAAATCAGCCCCAGCATTTT. Its translation: CASSLGSTGAGNQPQHF.